The clone carrying this TCR beta chain has just a few counts. These data come from a study of blood T cells in healthy people across ages. A J-beta primer mix and a sample-barcoded 5' primer were used in a second PCR of roughly 7 to 12 cycles. From the 5' RACE reads, TCRdb called clonotypes with MiXCR, one entry per CDR3 protein. The sample carries around 2 million distinct CDR3 sequences, about two fifths recorded once. Germline V gene data show CDR1 as SGHNT and CDR2 as YYREEE (reference sequence). With 2 bases removed from V and 8 bases from J, the gap between germline ends came to 10 bases. The CDR3 runs 13 residues.

This sequence was found in a human donor in good health. The V call is TRBV5-4, the J call TRBJ1-4, with D perhaps matching TRBD1 (5 bases). The sample consisted of blood. The CDR3 DNA sequence: TGTGCCAGCAGCTTACAGAGGGGAGAAAAACTGTTTTTT. This encodes CASSLQRGEKLFF. Variable domain in full (rest from reference TRBV5-4 and TRBJ1-4): ETGVTQSPTHLIKTRGQQVTLRCSSQSGHNTVSWYQQALGQGPQFIFQYYREEENGRGNFPPRFSGLQFPNYSSELNVNALELDDSALYLCASSLQRGEKLFFGSGTQLSVL.